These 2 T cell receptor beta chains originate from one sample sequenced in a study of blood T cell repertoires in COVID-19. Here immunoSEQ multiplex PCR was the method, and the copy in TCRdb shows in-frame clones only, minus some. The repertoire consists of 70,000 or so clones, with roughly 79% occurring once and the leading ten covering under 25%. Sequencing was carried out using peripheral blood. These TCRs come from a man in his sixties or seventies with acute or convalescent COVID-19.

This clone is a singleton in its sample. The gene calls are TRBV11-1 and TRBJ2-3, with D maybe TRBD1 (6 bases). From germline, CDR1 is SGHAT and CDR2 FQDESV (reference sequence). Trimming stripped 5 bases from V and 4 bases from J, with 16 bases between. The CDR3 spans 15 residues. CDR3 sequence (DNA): TGTGCCAGCAGCCGGGCGCAGGGGTACGCAGATACGCAGTATTTT. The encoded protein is CASSRAQGYADTQYF.

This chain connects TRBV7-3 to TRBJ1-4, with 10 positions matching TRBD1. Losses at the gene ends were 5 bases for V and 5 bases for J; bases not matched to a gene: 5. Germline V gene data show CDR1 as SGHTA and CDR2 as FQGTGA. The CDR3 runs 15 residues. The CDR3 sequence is CASSPTGGQNEKLFF. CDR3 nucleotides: TGTGCCAGCAGCCCGACAGGGGGCCAGAATGAAAAACTGTTTTTT.